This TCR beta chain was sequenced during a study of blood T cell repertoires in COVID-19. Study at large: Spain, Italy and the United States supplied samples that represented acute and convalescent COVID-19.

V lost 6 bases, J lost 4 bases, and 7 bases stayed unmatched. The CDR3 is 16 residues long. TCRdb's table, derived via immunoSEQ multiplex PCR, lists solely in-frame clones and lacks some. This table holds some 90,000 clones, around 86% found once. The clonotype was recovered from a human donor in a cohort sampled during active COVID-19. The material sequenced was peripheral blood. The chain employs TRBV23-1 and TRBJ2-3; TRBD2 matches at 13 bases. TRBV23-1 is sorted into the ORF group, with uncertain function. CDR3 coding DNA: TGCGCCAGCAGGCCCTGGACTAGCGGGAGCGCAGATACGCAGTATTTT. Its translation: CASRPWTSGSADTQYF.